These 26 T cell receptor beta chains were sequenced from one sample in a study of blood T cell repertoires in COVID-19. The method was immunoSEQ multiplex PCR; TCRdb's version includes in-frame clones alone and lacks a portion of them. The sample lists about 100,000 clones, over 65% occurring once. Sequenced material: peripheral blood. Every receptor here comes from a man in his fifties or sixties with acute or convalescent COVID-19.

This clone was counted once. The chain couples TRBV28 to TRBJ2-7; possibly TRBD2 for D (5 bases). The CDR3 spans 14 residues. Trimming removed 3 bases at V and 2 bases at J, with 11 bases between. Germline V gene lookup returns CDR1 MDHEN and CDR2 SYDVKM. The CDR3 spells CASSFRRRPYEQYF. The CDR3 nucleotides are TGTGCCAGCAGTTTTAGGAGGAGACCCTACGAGCAGTACTTC.

V usage is TRBV27 and J usage is TRBJ2-1; 14 bases map to TRBD2. The CDR3 is 20 residues long. Germline CDR1 and CDR2: MNHEY and SMNVEV (reference sequence). The trim removed 5 bases at V and 0 bases at J, leaving 12 bases unmatched. The DNA of the CDR3 is TGTGCCAGCAGTCAAGGGACTAGCGGGAGCTCAGAAGGCTCCTACAATGAGCAGTTCTTC. It yields the protein CASSQGTSGSSEGSYNEQFF.

The chain joins TRBV6-4 to TRBJ1-2; D is ambiguous. The CDR3 is 15 residues long. Germline V gene sequence: CDR1 MRHNA, CDR2 SNTAGT. Trimming shortened V by 5 bases and J by 6 bases, and 19 bases separated the two germline ends. CDR3 sequence: CASSSDGVGDHGYTF. DNA of the CDR3: TGTGCCAGCAGTAGTGACGGAGTAGGAGACCATGGCTACACCTTC.

This clone was seen a few times. This chain connects TRBV28 to TRBJ2-1; the D gene is possibly TRBD1 (6 bases). CDR3 size: 14 residues. Germline V gene data show CDR1 as MDHEN and CDR2 as SYDVKM. The V end was cut by 5 bases, the J end by 1 base, with 9 bases between. The CDR3 DNA reads TGTGCCAGCAGTATGGACAGTTCCTACAATGAGCAGTTCTTC. Translation gives CASSMDSSYNEQFF.

This clone was counted only a few times. The V gene is TRBV7-2, the J gene TRBJ1-2; D call uncertain. CDR1 and CDR2 from the germline V gene are SGHTA and FQGNSA. The CDR3 consists of 13 residues. Trimming left V 4 bases short and J 4 bases short, with 10 bases between. The CDR3 is CASSSTRLYGYTF. CDR3 in DNA: TGTGCCAGCAGCTCTACGCGTCTCTATGGCTACACCTTC.

This clone has more than one count but fewer than ten. The rearrangement links TRBV2 to TRBJ2-5; D is possibly TRBD1 (6 bases). Germline CDR1 and CDR2: SNHLY and FYNNEI. The CDR3 loop spans 14 amino acids. The V end was cut by 9 bases, the J end by 6 bases, with 20 bases between. This CDR3 reads CARGTGKDGKTQYF. Written as DNA, the CDR3 is TGTGCCAGGGGAACAGGGAAGGATGGAAAGACCCAGTACTTC. Full variable domain (outside the CDR3, taken from reference TRBV2 and TRBJ2-5): EPEVTQTPSHQVTQMGQEVILRCVPISNHLYFYWYRQILGQKVEFLVSFYNNEISEKSEIFDDQFSVERPDGSNFTLKIRSTKLEDSAMYFCARGTGKDGKTQYFGPGTRLLVL.

The V call is TRBV9, the J call TRBJ1-1; maybe TRBD1 (5 bases). The germline CDR1 and CDR2 sequences are SGDLS and YYNGEE. The CDR3 totals 16 residues. Trimming took 0 bases from V and 3 from J, leaving 15 bases between them. Here the CDR3 DNA reads TGTGCCAGCAGCGTAGCGCCGCAGGGCGCGGACACTGAAGCTTTCTTT. It encodes CASSVAPQGADTEAFF.

The chain employs TRBV18 and TRBJ2-1, with TRBD2 matching over 7 bases. The germline V gene encodes CDR1 KGHSH and CDR2 LQKENI. Trimming took 6 bases from V and 8 from J; bases not matched to a gene: 7. The CDR3 totals 13 residues. The CDR3 here is CASSSGGSDEQFF. The CDR3 DNA reads as TGTGCCAGCTCCTCGGGCGGGAGCGATGAGCAGTTCTTC.

The V call is TRBV11-2, the J call TRBJ1-1, with D perhaps matching TRBD1 (5 bases). V lost 3 bases and J lost 5, with 13 bases in between. The CDR3 is made up of 14 amino acids. The V gene's germline CDR1 is SGHAT and CDR2 FQNNGV. The CDR3 DNA reads as TGTGCCAGCAGCTTTACCTCAGGGTGGACTGAAGCTTTCTTT. Its protein is CASSFTSGWTEAFF. Supplemented by reference TRBV11-2 and TRBJ1-1, the full variable domain reads EAGVAQSPRYKIIEKRQSVAFWCNPISGHATLYWYQQILGQGPKLLIQFQNNGVVDDSQLPKDRFSAERLKGVDSTLKIQPAKLEDSAVYLCASSFTSGWTEAFFGQGTRLTVV.

V and J are TRBV19 and TRBJ2-7, with 8 bases matching TRBD1. V was pared by 1 base and J by 4 bases, with 3 bases of the junction left unmatched. CDR1 and CDR2 (germline): LNHDA, SQIVND (reference sequence). CDR3 length equals 14 residues. The CDR3 spells CASSIGTGRYEQYF. The CDR3 nucleotides are TGTGCCAGTAGTATAGGGACAGGGCGATACGAGCAGTACTTC.

The chain combines TRBV7-8 with TRBJ2-1, with 11 positions matching TRBD2. CDR3 length: 19 amino acids. The ends lost 2 bases at V and 5 bases at J; junction bases unmatched: 14. From germline, CDR1 is SGHVS and CDR2 FQNEAQ. The CDR3 nucleotides read TGTGCCAGCAGCTTAACGTTAGCGGGAGGGCCGGGGTTGCACAATGAGCAGTTCTTC. As protein: CASSLTLAGGPGLHNEQFF.

V and J are TRBV19 and TRBJ1-5, with D perhaps matching TRBD1 (5 bases). Trimming shortened V by 5 bases and J by 6 bases, and 8 bases separated the two germline ends. The CDR3 consists of 12 residues. Per the germline V gene, CDR1 is LNHDA and CDR2 is SQIVND (reference sequence). CDR3 sequence (DNA): TGTGCCAGTAGTCGACAGTTTCAGCCCCAGCATTTT. This gives the protein CASSRQFQPQHF.

CDR3 region: CASSPGQGDTQYF. In DNA form, the CDR3 reads TGCGCCAGCAGCCCTGGACAGGGGGATACGCAGTATTTT. V gene TRBV5-1 combines with J gene TRBJ2-3; TRBD1 matches at 9 bases. Germline V gene data show CDR1 as SGHRS and CDR2 as YFSETQ. This CDR3 contains 13 residues. With V trimmed by 4 bases and J by 6 bases, 3 bases remained unmatched.

The chain joins TRBV5-6 to TRBJ1-2; 7 bases align to TRBD1. The CDR3 runs to 17 residues. Per germline, CDR1 SGHDT and CDR2 YYEEEE. V trimming: 4 bases; J trimming: 1 base; junction bases outside the gene matches: 13. As DNA, the CDR3 is TGTGCCAGCAGCCAGGAGGCCCGACAGGGCATTAACTATGGCTACACCTTC. Amino acids: CASSQEARQGINYGYTF.

The rearrangement uses TRBV28 and TRBJ1-5; 7 bases line up with TRBD1. CDR3 length: 17 residues. In germline, CDR1 is MDHEN, CDR2 SYDVKM. V gave up 8 bases and J gave up 3 bases; unmatched junction bases: 16. Here the CDR3 reads CASEGTDRWAYNQPQHF. CDR3 DNA sequence: TGTGCCAGCGAGGGAACGGACAGGTGGGCCTACAATCAGCCCCAGCATTTT.

This clone was observed a few times. V and J are TRBV24-1 and TRBJ2-5, with D hard to call. The V and J ends lost 1 base and 0 bases respectively, with 8 bases between them. CDR1 is KGHDR, CDR2 SFDVKD, per germline. The CDR3 is made up of 15 amino acids. CDR3 coding DNA: TGTGCCACCAGTGATTTACGCAGAAACCAAGAGACCCAGTACTTC. It encodes CATSDLRRNQETQYF.

The V and J genes are TRBV7-9 and TRBJ1-4; D ambiguous. The V end was cut by 3 bases, the J end by 5 bases, with 10 bases between. This CDR3 region has 14 residues. CDR1 SEHNR and CDR2 FQNEAQ come from the germline V gene (reference sequence). Written as DNA, the CDR3 is TGTGCCAGCAGCTTCCGTAGCCAGAATGAAAAACTGTTTTTT. This translates into CASSFRSQNEKLFF.

The chain couples TRBV28 to TRBJ2-2, with 11 bases identical to TRBD1. Germline V lookup: CDR1 MDHEN, CDR2 SYDVKM. The CDR3 covers 15 residues. The J segment lost 6 bases and the V segment lost 7 bases, leaving 7 bases of the junction unmatched. CDR3 DNA: TGTGCCAGCACCCCCCTGGGACAGGGGGCCGGGGAGCTGTTTTTT. Protein: CASTPLGQGAGELFF. Full variable domain (outside the CDR3, taken from reference TRBV28 and TRBJ2-2): DVKVTQSSRYLVKRTGEKVFLECVQDMDHENMFWYRQDPGLGLRLIYFSYDVKMKEKGDIPEGYSVSREKKERFSLILESASTNQTSMYLCASTPLGQGAGELFFGEGSRLTVL.

The rearrangement links TRBV19 to TRBJ2-2; 10 bases are a match to TRBD2. Germline V gene lookup returns CDR1 LNHDA and CDR2 SQIVND (reference sequence). V lost 8 bases and J lost 2; bases outside the gene matches: 2. This CDR3 is 14 amino acids long. Here the CDR3 reads CASRTSGNTGELFF. CDR3 coding DNA: TGTGCCAGTCGGACTAGCGGTAACACCGGGGAGCTGTTTTTT.

V is TRBV7-2 and J is TRBJ2-3, with TRBD2 identical over 7 bases. This CDR3 contains 16 residues. The V gene end was trimmed by 3 bases and the J gene end by 2 bases; junction bases not matched to a gene: 8. In germline, CDR1 is SGHTA, CDR2 FQGNSA. The CDR3, as DNA: TGTGCCAGCAGCTTGCTTCCTAGCGGTATCACAGATACGCAGTATTTT. This encodes CASSLLPSGITDTQYF.

This clone was counted only a few times. The J gene is TRBJ1-6, the V gene TRBV28; D is undetermined. The CDR3 has 15 amino acids. Germline V gene lookup returns CDR1 MDHEN and CDR2 SYDVKM. V was pared by 4 bases and J by 8 bases, with 15 bases between. The CDR3: CASSSRGGSDSPLHF. The CDR3 DNA sequence: TGTGCCAGCAGTTCCCGGGGAGGCTCGGATTCACCCCTCCACTTT.

V is TRBV19 and J is TRBJ1-1; possible D gene TRBD1, 5 bases. With 1 base removed from V and 5 bases from J, the gap between germline ends came to 14 bases. The CDR3 extends over 15 amino acids. Germline V gives CDR1 LNHDA, CDR2 SQIVND (reference sequence). This CDR3 reads CASSIGGTSSTEAFF. In DNA form, the CDR3 reads TGTGCCAGTAGTATAGGGGGGACTAGTTCAACTGAAGCTTTCTTT.

This chain links TRBV19 with TRBJ2-1; 7 bases match TRBD2. The CDR3 is made up of 17 amino acids. Germline trimming cut 2 bases from V and 0 bases from J; bases unmatched to any gene: 7. Germline assignment: CDR1 LNHDA and CDR2 SQIVND (reference sequence). CDR3 sequence (DNA): TGTGCCAGTAGTATATTGTCTAGCGGAGGCTCCTACAATGAGCAGTTCTTC. Translation gives CASSILSSGGSYNEQFF.

In its sample, this clone was seen a few times. The rearrangement joins TRBV15 to TRBJ2-1; 11 nucleotides line up with TRBD1. Looked up from germline, CDR1 is LNHNV and CDR2 is YYDKDF (reference sequence). This CDR3 is 16 amino acids long. Trimming took 6 bases from V and 6 from J; bases not matched to a gene: 10. The CDR3 region is CATRTRRDRGFNEQFF. DNA of the CDR3: TGTGCCACCAGAACCCGCCGGGACAGGGGGTTCAATGAGCAGTTCTTC.

This clone was detected once. The chain couples TRBV7-6 to TRBJ1-3; 11 nucleotides align to TRBD1. The CDR3 is 15 amino acids. CDR1 and CDR2 from the germline V gene are SGHVS and FNYEAQ. With 5 bases clipped from V and 3 bases from J, the junction kept 3 bases outside the gene matches. CDR3 loop: CASSTGQGVGNTIYF. Here the CDR3 DNA reads TGTGCCAGCAGCACGGGACAGGGGGTTGGAAACACCATATATTTT.

The chain recombines TRBV5-1 with TRBJ2-1, with D possibly matching TRBD2 (11 bases). The V end was cut by 3 bases, the J end by 6 bases, with 25 bases between. The CDR3 loop spans 18 amino acids. In germline, CDR1 is SGHRS, CDR2 YFSETQ. CDR3 coding DNA: TGCGCCAGCAGCTACAGGGACAGGGGACTAGCGGCCGGCAATGAGCAGTTCTTC. Protein product: CASSYRDRGLAAGNEQFF.